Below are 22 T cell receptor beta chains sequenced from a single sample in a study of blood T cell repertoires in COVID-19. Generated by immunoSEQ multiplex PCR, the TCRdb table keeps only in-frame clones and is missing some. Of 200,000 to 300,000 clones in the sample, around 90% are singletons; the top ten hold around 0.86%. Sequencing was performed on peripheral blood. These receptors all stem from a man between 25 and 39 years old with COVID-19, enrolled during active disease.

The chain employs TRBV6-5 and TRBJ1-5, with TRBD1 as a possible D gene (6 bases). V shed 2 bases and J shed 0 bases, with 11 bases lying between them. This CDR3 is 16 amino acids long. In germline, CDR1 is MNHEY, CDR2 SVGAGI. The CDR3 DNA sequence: TGTGCCAGCAGTTACAGAGGACAGCATAGCAATCAGCCCCAGCATTTT. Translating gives CASSYRGQHSNQPQHF.

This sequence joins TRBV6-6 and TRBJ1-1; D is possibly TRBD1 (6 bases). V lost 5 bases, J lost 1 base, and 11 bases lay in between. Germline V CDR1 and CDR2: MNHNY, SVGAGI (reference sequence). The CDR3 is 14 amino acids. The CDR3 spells CASSTTGTNTEAFF. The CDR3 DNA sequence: TGTGCCAGCAGTACTACAGGGACGAACACTGAAGCTTTCTTT.

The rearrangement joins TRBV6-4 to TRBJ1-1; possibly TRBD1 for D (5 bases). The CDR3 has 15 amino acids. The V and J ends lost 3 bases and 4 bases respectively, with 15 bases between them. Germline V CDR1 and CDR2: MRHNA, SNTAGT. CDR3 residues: CASSEGRDSSTEAFF. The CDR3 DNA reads TGTGCCAGCAGTGAAGGAAGGGACTCATCCACTGAAGCTTTCTTT.

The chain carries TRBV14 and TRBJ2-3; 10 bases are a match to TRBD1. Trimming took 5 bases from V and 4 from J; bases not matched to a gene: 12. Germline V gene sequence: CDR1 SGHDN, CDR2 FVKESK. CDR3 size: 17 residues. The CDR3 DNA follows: TGTGCCAGCAGCTTACAACCGGGACAGGGGCCTTCAGATACGCAGTATTTT. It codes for CASSLQPGQGPSDTQYF.

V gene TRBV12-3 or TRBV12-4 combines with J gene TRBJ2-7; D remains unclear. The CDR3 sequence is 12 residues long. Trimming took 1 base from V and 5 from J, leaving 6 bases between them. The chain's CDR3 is CASSLVLNEQYF. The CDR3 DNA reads TGTGCCAGCAGTTTAGTGCTAAACGAGCAGTACTTC.

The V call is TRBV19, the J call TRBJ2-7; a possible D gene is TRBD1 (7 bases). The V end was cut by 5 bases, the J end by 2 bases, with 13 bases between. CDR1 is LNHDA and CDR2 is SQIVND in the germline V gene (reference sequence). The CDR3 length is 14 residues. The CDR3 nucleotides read TGTGCCAGTAGTGTGCGGGACAGTCCCTACGAGCAGTACTTC. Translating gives CASSVRDSPYEQYF.

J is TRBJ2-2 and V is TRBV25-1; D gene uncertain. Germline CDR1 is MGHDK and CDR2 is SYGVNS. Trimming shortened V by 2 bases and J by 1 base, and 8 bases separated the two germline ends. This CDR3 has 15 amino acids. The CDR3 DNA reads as TGTGCCAGCAGTGAAGCGTCCGTGAACACCGGGGAGCTGTTTTTT. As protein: CASSEASVNTGELFF.

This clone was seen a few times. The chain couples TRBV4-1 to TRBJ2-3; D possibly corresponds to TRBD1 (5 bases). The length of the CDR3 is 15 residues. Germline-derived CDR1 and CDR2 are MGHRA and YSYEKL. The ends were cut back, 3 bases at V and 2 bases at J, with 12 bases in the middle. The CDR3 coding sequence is TGCGCCAGCAGCCAGACAGAAACTAACACAGATACGCAGTATTTT. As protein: CASSQTETNTDTQYF.

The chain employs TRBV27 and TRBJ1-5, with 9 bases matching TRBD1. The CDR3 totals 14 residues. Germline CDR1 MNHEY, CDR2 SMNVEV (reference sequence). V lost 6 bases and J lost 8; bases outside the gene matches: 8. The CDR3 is CASSLQGAGEPQHF. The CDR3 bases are TGTGCCAGCAGCCTACAGGGGGCCGGGGAGCCCCAGCATTTT.

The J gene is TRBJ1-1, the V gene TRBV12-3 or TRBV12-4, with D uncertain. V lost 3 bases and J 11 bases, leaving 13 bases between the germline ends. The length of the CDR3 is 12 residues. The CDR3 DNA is TGTGCCAGCAGTTTTGTTGCGAGGAGCGCTTTCTTT. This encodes CASSFVARSAFF.

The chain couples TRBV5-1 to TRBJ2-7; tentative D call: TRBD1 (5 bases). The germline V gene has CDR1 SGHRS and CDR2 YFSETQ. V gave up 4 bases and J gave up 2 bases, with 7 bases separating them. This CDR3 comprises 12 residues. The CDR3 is CASSRGPYEQYF. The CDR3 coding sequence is TGCGCCAGCAGCAGGGGCCCCTACGAGCAGTACTTC.

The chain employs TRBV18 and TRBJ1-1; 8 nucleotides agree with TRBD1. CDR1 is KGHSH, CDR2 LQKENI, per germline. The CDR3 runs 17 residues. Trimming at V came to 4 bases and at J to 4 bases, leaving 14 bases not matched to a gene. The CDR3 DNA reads TGTGCCAGCTCACTGACAGGGGAATGGGATACTGGCACTGAAGCTTTCTTT. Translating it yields CASSLTGEWDTGTEAFF.

The CDR3 sequence is CASSSKLAGETDTQYF. CDR3 nucleotide sequence: TGTGCCAGCAGCTCAAAACTAGCGGGGGAGACAGATACGCAGTATTTT. The chain is built from TRBV7-9 and TRBJ2-3; 11 bases fit TRBD2. CDR1 and CDR2 (germline): SEHNR, FQNEAQ (reference sequence). This CDR3 region has 16 residues. J gave up 3 bases and V 4 bases, and 6 bases lay outside the gene matches.

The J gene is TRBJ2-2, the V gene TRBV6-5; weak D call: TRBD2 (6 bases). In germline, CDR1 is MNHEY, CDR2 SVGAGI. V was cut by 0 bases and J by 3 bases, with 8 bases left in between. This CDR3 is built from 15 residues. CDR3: CASSYSTGDTGELFF. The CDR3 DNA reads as TGTGCCAGCAGTTACTCTACGGGGGACACCGGGGAGCTGTTTTTT.

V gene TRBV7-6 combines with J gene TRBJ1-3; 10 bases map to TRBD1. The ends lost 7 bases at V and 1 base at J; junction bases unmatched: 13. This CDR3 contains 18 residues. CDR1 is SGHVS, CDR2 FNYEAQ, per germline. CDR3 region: CASTLLPGQGGSGNTIYF. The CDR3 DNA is TGTGCCAGCACCCTACTGCCCGGACAGGGGGGTTCTGGAAACACCATATATTTT.

DNA of the CDR3: TGTGCCAGCTCACCAAGTACCGGGACGGGGGACGAGCAGTACTTC. Amino acid sequence: CASSPSTGTGDEQYF. The gene calls are TRBV18 and TRBJ2-7; a weak D match, TRBD2 (6 bases). Germline CDR1 KGHSH, CDR2 LQKENI. CDR3 length equals 15 residues. With 2 bases removed from V and 5 bases from J, the gap between germline ends came to 16 bases.

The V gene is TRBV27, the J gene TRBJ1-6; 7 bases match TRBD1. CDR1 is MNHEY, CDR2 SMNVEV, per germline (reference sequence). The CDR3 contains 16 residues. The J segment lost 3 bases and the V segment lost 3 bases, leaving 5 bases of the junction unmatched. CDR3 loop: CASSFGQDYYNSPLHF. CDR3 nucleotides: TGTGCCAGCAGTTTTGGACAGGACTACTATAATTCACCCCTCCACTTT.

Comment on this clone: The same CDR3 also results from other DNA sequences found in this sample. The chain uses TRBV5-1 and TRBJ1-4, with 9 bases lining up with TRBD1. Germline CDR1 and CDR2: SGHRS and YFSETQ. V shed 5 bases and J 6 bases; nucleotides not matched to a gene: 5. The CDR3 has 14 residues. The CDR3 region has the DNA TGCGCCAGCAGTCCGGGACAGGGCCATGAAAAACTGTTTTTT. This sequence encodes CASSPGQGHEKLFF. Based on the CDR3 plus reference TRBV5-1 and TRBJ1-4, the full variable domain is KAGVTQTPRYLIKTRGQQVTLSCSPISGHRSVSWYQQTPGQGLQFLFEYFSETQRNKGNFPGRFSGRQFSNSRSEMNVSTLELGDSALYLCASSPGQGHEKLFFGSGTQLSVL.

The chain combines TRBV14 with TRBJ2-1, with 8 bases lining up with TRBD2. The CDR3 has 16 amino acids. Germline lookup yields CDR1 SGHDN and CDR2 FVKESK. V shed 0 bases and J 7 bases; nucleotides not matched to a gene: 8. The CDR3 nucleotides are TGTGCCAGCAGCCAAGATCTTCCGGGAGGGTGGAATGAGCAGTTCTTC. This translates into CASSQDLPGGWNEQFF. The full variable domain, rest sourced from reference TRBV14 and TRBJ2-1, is EAGVTQFPSHSVIEKGQTVTLRCDPISGHDNLYWYRRVMGKEIKFLLHFVKESKQDESGMPNNRFLAERTGGTYSTLKVQPAELEDSGVYFCASSQDLPGGWNEQFFGPGTRLTVL.

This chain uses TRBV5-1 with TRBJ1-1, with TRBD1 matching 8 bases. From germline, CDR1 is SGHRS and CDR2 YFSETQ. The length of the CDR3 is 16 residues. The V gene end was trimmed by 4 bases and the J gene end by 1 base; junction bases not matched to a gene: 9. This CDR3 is CASSPSRTGKNTEAFF. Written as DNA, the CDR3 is TGCGCCAGCAGCCCATCCAGGACAGGGAAGAACACTGAAGCTTTCTTT.

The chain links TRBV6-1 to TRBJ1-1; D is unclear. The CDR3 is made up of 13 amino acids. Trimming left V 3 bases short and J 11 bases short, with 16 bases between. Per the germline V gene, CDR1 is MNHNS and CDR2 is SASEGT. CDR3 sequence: CASSDRDPWRAFF. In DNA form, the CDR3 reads TGTGCCAGCAGTGACAGAGACCCCTGGAGGGCTTTCTTT.

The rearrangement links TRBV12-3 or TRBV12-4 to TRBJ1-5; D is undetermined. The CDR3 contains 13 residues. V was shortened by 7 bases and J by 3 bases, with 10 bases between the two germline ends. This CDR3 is CASTGLSNQPQHF. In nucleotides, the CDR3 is TGTGCCAGCACCGGACTATCCAATCAGCCCCAGCATTTT.